These T cell receptor beta chains were read from a single sample in a study of low-dose radiotherapy and immunotherapy resistance in tumors. TCRdb analysed the reads with MiXCR anew, one entry per CDR3 protein. The sample consists of fewer than 90,000 distinct CDR3 sequences, roughly 31% of them appearing once. Sequenced material: PBMCs, taken before treatment. The receptors were sampled from a female donor with ovarian cancer. The CDR3 runs from the conserved cysteine through the conserved F or W. A D gene is named only where the DNA matches it firmly. Not every row has a clone size; where given, it reads once, few, many or a size class.

>TRBV29-1|-|TRBJ2-7|-
TGCAGCGCCCGGTTCGACTACGAGCAGTACTTC
CSARFDYEQYF
>TRBV5-1|-|TRBJ2-1|few
TGCGCCAGCAGCTACGGGATTGTCAATGAGCAGTTCTTC
CASSYGIVNEQFF
>TRBV5-4|-|TRBJ2-7|many
TGTGCCAGCAGCCCGGTAGGGGACGGGAGCTCCTACGAGCAGTACTTC
CASSPVGDGSSYEQYF
>TRBV7-9|TRBD1|TRBJ2-2|many
TGTGCCAGCAGCGTACCAGGGGGTCGGGACACCGGGGAGCTGTTTTTT
CASSVPGGRDTGELFF
>TRBV6-2/TRBV6-3|TRBD1|TRBJ2-1|many
TGTGCCAGCAGAATACCCCGAGACAGGGGGCGCAGGAATGAGCAGTTCTTC
CASRIPRDRGRRNEQFF
>TRBV12-3/TRBV12-4|TRBD2|TRBJ2-1|many
TGTGCCAGCACCCCGCCGGGGAGGCGGGGGAATGAGCAGTTCTTC
CASTPPGRRGNEQFF
>TRBV11-3|-|TRBJ2-7|many
TGTGCCAGCAGCCTAGGGGCGGACTCCTACGAGCAGTACTTC
CASSLGADSYEQYF
>TRBV10-3|-|TRBJ2-5|-
TGTGCCATCAGTGGGGGCGGGTCCCGGGAGACCCAGTACTTC
CAISGGGSRETQYF
>TRBV6-4|TRBD2|TRBJ2-1|-
TGTGCCAGCAGTGCCACTAGCGGGTCCTACAATGAGCAGTTCTTC
CASSATSGSYNEQFF
>TRBV18|-|TRBJ1-6|many
TGTGCCAGCTCACCACCGGGAGTGTATAATTCACCCCTCCACTTT
CASSPPGVYNSPLHF
>TRBV6-6|TRBD1|TRBJ1-3|-
TGTGCCAGCAGTTACTCGGAGACAGGGGGTACCACCATATATTTT
CASSYSETGGTTIYF
>TRBV3-1|-|TRBJ2-7|many
TGTGCCAGCAGCCAATGGTCGGAGGCCCACGAGCAGTACTTC
CASSQWSEAHEQYF
>TRBV18|TRBD2|TRBJ2-2|many
TGTGCCAGCTCACCACTAGCGGGAGTGGACACCGGGGAGCTGTTTTTT
CASSPLAGVDTGELFF
>TRBV7-2|-|TRBJ2-3|-
TGTGCCAGCAGCCCCCCCGGAGATATATACGATACGCAGTATTTT
CASSPPGDIYDTQYF
>TRBV21-1|-|TRBJ2-3|many
TGTGCCAGCAACACGCTCCGAGATACGCAGTATTTT
CASNTLRDTQYF
>TRBV6-2/TRBV6-3|-|TRBJ1-1|many
TGTGCCAGCAGTTACGAAGTGAACACTGAAGCTTTCTTT
CASSYEVNTEAFF
>TRBV20-1|TRBD2|TRBJ2-2|many
TGCAGTGCCACCCACGGGGGGGCGAACACCGGGGAGCTGTTTTTT
CSATHGGANTGELFF
>TRBV28|-|TRBJ1-5|-
TGTGCCAGCAGTTTAATATCGGCAGGGGGCAATCAGCCCCAGCATTTT
CASSLISAGGNQPQHF
>TRBV5-1|-|TRBJ2-3|few
TGCGCCAGCAGCTTGGCCGGGAGCGGGACAGGGCAGTATTTT
CASSLAGSGTGQYF
>TRBV5-4|TRBD1|TRBJ1-4|few
TGTGCCAGCAGCTTGGGACAGGGGCCGGCTAATGAAAAACTGTTTTTT
CASSLGQGPANEKLFF
>TRBV29-1|-|TRBJ1-4|-
TGCAGCGTTGAAGGGCGGGGAACTAATGAAAAACTGTTTTTT
CSVEGRGTNEKLFF
>TRBV20-1|TRBD1|TRBJ1-5|many
TGCAGTGCTAGTAGGGGACAGGCTTTCGGGGCGGATCAGCCCCAGCATTTT
CSASRGQAFGADQPQHF
>TRBV14|-|TRBJ2-2|few
TGTGCCAGCAGCGAGAGCGTCGGCGCGAACACCGGGGAGCTGTTTTTT
CASSESVGANTGELFF
>TRBV7-6|-|TRBJ2-2|many
TGTGCCAGCAGCTTAACCGGGACCGCGAACACCGGGGAGCTGTTTTTT
CASSLTGTANTGELFF
>TRBV28|-|TRBJ2-7|-
TGTGCCAGCAGTCCTTCCCCGGGGTTGGGGTCAAGCTCCTACGAGCAGTACTTC
CASSPSPGLGSSSYEQYF
>TRBV5-1|TRBD1|TRBJ2-1|-
TGCGCCAGCCGGACAGGGGCCGATGAGCAGTTCTTC
CASRTGADEQFF
>TRBV24-1|-|TRBJ1-1|-
TGTGCCAGCAGTTCCGTAGGGACTGAAGCTTTCTTT
CASSSVGTEAFF
>TRBV9|TRBD2|TRBJ2-3|-
TGTGCCAGCAGCCCCCGGACTAGCGGGGGGGTTGGATTTAGCACAGATACGCAGTATTTT
CASSPRTSGGVGFSTDTQYF